This TCR beta chain was profiled in a study of blood T cells in healthy people across ages (dated by TCRdb to the mid-2010s). Background on the whole study: In model experiments, template switching captured about one uniquely barcoded TCR beta cDNA molecule for every two T cells. Donors of different ages were randomly distributed across sequencing lanes to avoid experimental bias. Using deep sequencing normalized with unique cDNA molecular identifiers, the study measured how TCR beta repertoire diversity changes with age. Two additional independent replicas of 1 million unique cDNA reads from the same blood draw were analyzed for two donors (one aged 18 to 30 and one aged 80 or older). The donors were divided into four age groups: young (average 16 years), middle-aged (over 35), aged (roughly 60) and long-lived (around 80). What the authors observed across the whole study: Compared with the aged group, the long-lived group had more naive CD4+ T cells, fewer expanded clones and increased TCR diversity, suggesting age selection. Estimates of total diversity based on one million sequenced T cells were regarded as lower bounds and as underestimates. As age increased, observed TCR beta diversity per million T cells dropped in a roughly linear way, and a significant reduction was already evident by age 40. Conclusive comparison of naive and antigen-experienced compartments was prevented by the profiling of bulk unsorted PBMCs. Because donor CMV infection status was unknown, age-related changes in expanded clonotypes were potentially confounded. There was a strong correlation between observed TCR beta diversity and the percentage of naive T cells measured by flow cytometry.

Libraries were made using 5' RACE. Sequencing relied on an Illumina HiSeq 2500. The second PCR ran for about 7 to 11 cycles and used a J-beta primer mix along with a sample-barcoded 5' primer. A unique molecular identifier was introduced onto each TCR beta cDNA molecule by a template-switch 5' adaptor carrying 12 random nucleotides. Each sample yielded at least 2.5 million CDR3-containing paired-end reads. First-strand cDNA was synthesized from all RNA with the Mint cDNA synthesis kit, primed by a TRBC-specific oligonucleotide. Following uracil-DNA glycosylase treatment, a first 18-cycle PCR with universal primers M1SS and BC2_uni_R was performed on all cDNA. For the original study's pipeline: Normalization of each sample was performed by random selection of 1 million high-quality reads, each carrying a distinct molecular identifier. Reads sharing molecular identifiers were discarded rather than binned into consensus sequences. MiTCR, run with a Q25 quality threshold and the strictest error-elimination algorithm, handled CDR3 identification, clonotype clustering and error correction. A nonparametric unseen species model with Euler transformation was used to estimate a lower bound on total TCR beta diversity. TCRdb itself trimmed the public reads at Q25 with fastp, ran MiXCR and retained productive beta chains. Rows with one shared CDR3 protein collapse into an entry with the most common genes and DNA. These V and J calls are TCRdb output, not the study's own analysis. This sample gives roughly 1,800,000 distinct CDR3 sequences in total; roughly 52% of them show up just once. Approximately 2% of the sample goes to the ten largest clones.

The CDR3 runs 13 residues from the cysteine to the phenylalanine. Only CDR3 DNA is held: 39 bases, read in frame from base 1. From the germline V gene (reference sequence), CDR1 is DFQATT and CDR2 is SNEGSKA. Systemically healthy Caucasian individuals from Russia, 35 to 40 in total and aged about 6 to 95 years, were included as donors. Each donor gave 8 to 10 milliliters of peripheral blood, collected into EDTA-treated Vacutainer tubes. Ficoll-Paque density-gradient centrifugation was used to isolate PBMCs, with at least 6.5 million per sample. Trizol reagent was used to extract total RNA from the PBMCs, yielding at least 6 micrograms per sample. Naive CD45RAhigh/CD27high T cell percentages were measured by flow cytometry on a PBMC aliquot from every donor. Points on this clonotype: Its antigen is still unknown. The input lacks base qualities; no much larger clone sits a single base away.

The source is a woman aged 35 to 49 in good health. In this chain, TRBV20-1 is recombined with TRBJ2-7; TRBD1 agrees with 7 junctional bases. Sample: blood. The CDR3 protein: CSSRGIGSYEQYF. Here is the DNA: TGCAGCTCCAGGGGGATCGGGTCCTACGAGCAGTACTTC.